This paragraph covers one T cell receptor (beta chain) sequence. The antigen it recognizes is unknown. Base qualities are not recorded, but no much larger clone differs from it by a single base. Cut back by 4 bases and 0 bases, the V and J ends lie 9 bases apart. Taken from the germline V gene (reference sequence), the CDR1 and CDR2 loops are SEHNR and FQNEAQ. Spanning cysteine to phenylalanine, the CDR3 consists of 15 amino acids. The entry retains the CDR3 DNA only, 45 bases that are in frame from base 1. Using the deep immunoSEQ assay, multiplex PCR amplified TCR CDR3 regions from genomic DNA. For each cell subset, the extracted genomic DNA was distributed evenly across all wells of several immunoSEQ 96-well plates, and each plate served as one replicate. For sorted subsets, around 200 ng genomic DNA, equal to tens of thousands of T cell genomes, was loaded into each replicate PCR. Purified libraries were measured with a Qubit 3.0 fluorometer, size-checked on a Bioanalyzer 2100, and measured again with the KAPA Library Quantification kit. Every immunoSEQ 96-well plate was sequenced on a separate single-read 150-cycle Illumina NextSeq 550 flow cell. The published analysis was carried out like this. Because only junctional sequences without quality scores were contained in the immunoSEQ output, filtering matching that applied to full-length reads could not be performed. Sequences were annotated with PyIR, a Python wrapper for IgBLAST v1.9, using IMGT germline references to assign V/J genes and CDR3. Reads were removed for weak V/J assignments (E-value above 1e-6), missing CDR3, stop codons, out-of-frame junctions, or ambiguous translated residues. V3J clonotypes were defined as sequences sharing an identical inferred V gene, J gene, and CDR3 amino acid sequence. Percentage overlap between repertoires was calculated by dividing the number of shared unique clonotypes by the size of the smaller repertoire. Three approaches were used to assess repertoire richness: RTK rarefaction, the Chao1 estimator, and Recon v2.1 estimates of unobserved clonotypes. For all TCRbeta clonotypes obtained by the gDNA method from several donors, generation probabilities were computed with OLGA. TCRdb limited this immuneACCESS table to in-frame rearrangements with V and J called. A share of clones is missing; checked studies link under half to unresolved V genes, and the rest is unexplained. The D gene and trimming were derived from the DNA, and the V and J assignments and clone size from that table. In this sample the table shows about 2.3 million clones, approximately 95% of which occur a single time. The ten largest account for approximately 0.4% of the sample.

The donors were healthy, HIV-negative adults who had no recently reported acute infections or vaccinations. Every donor was a Caucasian adult residing in Nashville, Tennessee, USA. CD4+ T cells were enriched by magnetic negative selection; naive cells were then positively selected on CD45RA, and the negative fraction formed the memory subset. Blood was obtained by leukapheresis, after which PBMCs were separated by Ficoll-Histopaque density gradient centrifugation and cryopreserved in liquid nitrogen vapor phase. Analytical flow cytometry was used to check the purity and quantity of each magnetically sorted T cell population. Genomic DNA was isolated from each sorted fraction and quantified by UV absorbance on a Nanodrop 2000c. This entry belongs to a study of shared clonotypes between healthy human individuals (TCRdb year 2020). Looking at the study overall: Three men and a couple of women, aged 18 to 49 years, made up the cohort. Leukapheresis yielded between about 0.8 and 9.5 billion PBMCs per donor. To estimate repertoire size and how much clonotype sharing occurs between individuals, the study deeply sequenced the blood TCR repertoires of about five healthy adults. To increase sequencing depth and limit assay-specific biases, different laboratories used diverse techniques to prepare libraries and sequence TCR repertoires. Per donor, three plates each were used for CD4 naive and CD4 memory, two for CD8 naive, and one for CD8 memory. On the study overall, not on this receptor specifically: When a handful of donors were compared, the shared fraction of clonotypes was about 5.4% for naive CD4, over 3% for naive CD8, 2.3% for memory CD4, and 0.4% for memory CD8. Sampling was limited to blood, and TCR repertoires in tissue likely differ from TCR repertoires in blood. Rarefaction of sorted-subset datasets indicated incomplete sequencing despite the large sequencing depth. Because the study included a small number of donors, the genetic and exposure-history diversity represented was limited. Compared with non-shared clonotypes, clonotypes shared by all four sorted-subset donors had higher generation probabilities. Based on pairwise subsampling, the degree of clonotype sharing among donors was expected to be affected by sequencing depth. Naive subsets generally had larger estimated clonotype richness than memory subsets did.

The source material was naive CD4+ T cells from PBMCs. Sample cell subset or site, as interpreted from the label and publication: CD45RA+ positively selected. This receptor was taken from a man in his late teens or twenties in good health. Some clones in this sample may be carry-over from other donors' samples. Here the chain combines TRBV7-9 and TRBJ2-2, with no confident D gene call. The sequenced DNA: TGTGCCAGCAGCTCTTCCCTAGCGAACACCGGGGAGCTGTTTTTT. Translated, it reads CASSSSLANTGELFF.